The 8 T cell receptor beta chains below come from one sample, sequenced in a study of CD8+ T cells in alopecia areata. Reverse transcription of extracted RNA yielded cDNA, which provided the sequencing template. Clones were read by immunoSEQ multiplex PCR, and TCRdb kept only the in-frame ones, dropping some. The table lists over 100,000 clones, around 49% of them singletons, with 18% in the top ten. This specimen consisted of CD8+ T cells sorted from blood, obtained at week 0. These TCRs come from a human donor with alopecia areata.

The chain carries TRBV6-5 and TRBJ1-5; D gene unclear. The CDR3 is 13 amino acids. Trimming pared 4 bases from V and 0 bases from J, leaving 4 bases between. Germline CDR1 is MNHEY and CDR2 is SVGAGI. The CDR3 bases are TGTGCCAGCAGTTCTGATAGCAATCAGCCCCAGCATTTT. It codes for CASSSDSNQPQHF.

The chain has TRBV2 and TRBJ1-6; 8 bases fit TRBD1. This CDR3 is built from 14 residues. CDR1 and CDR2 (germline): SNHLY, FYNNEI. V was clipped by 6 bases and J by 7 bases; unmatched bases: 5. The CDR3 loop is CASRGGQENSPLHF. The CDR3 DNA follows: TGTGCCAGCAGGGGGGGACAGGAGAATTCACCCCTCCACTTT.

CDR3 nucleotides: TGTGCCAGCAGCTTGGACCTTGGACGGGATGTAAATTCACCCCTCCACTTT. Protein sequence: CASSLDLGRDVNSPLHF. This rearrangement joins TRBV5-6 to TRBJ1-6; no clear D gene. The ends were cut back, 0 bases at V and 7 bases at J, with 17 bases in the middle. CDR3 length: 17 amino acids. Germline lookup yields CDR1 SGHDT and CDR2 YYEEEE.

Only a few counts were recorded for this clone. The chain carries TRBV7-9 and TRBJ2-7; D gene ambiguous. This CDR3 is built from 13 residues. Germline V CDR1 and CDR2: SEHNR, FQNEAQ (reference sequence). Trimming took 6 bases from V and 5 from J, leaving 14 bases between them. In nucleotides, the CDR3 is TGTGCCAGCAGTATAATGATGGCCGACGAGCAGTACTTC. Amino acids: CASSIMMADEQYF.

This chain connects TRBV27 to TRBJ2-7; possible D gene TRBD2, 7 bases. Trimming stripped 4 bases from V and 5 bases from J, with 9 bases between. Germline-derived CDR1 and CDR2 are MNHEY and SMNVEV (reference sequence). The CDR3 is 12 residues long. In nucleotides, the CDR3 is TGTGCCAGCAGTTGGGGGGGCGACGAGCAGTACTTC. Its protein is CASSWGGDEQYF.

The rearrangement joins TRBV2 to TRBJ1-1; no firm D call. The CDR3 is made up of 14 amino acids. Deletions cut 2 bases from V and 1 base from J, with 8 bases between. CDR1 SNHLY and CDR2 FYNNEI come from the germline V gene. In nucleotides, the CDR3 is TGTGCCAGCAGTGAATTACCGCGGAACACTGAAGCTTTCTTT. This translates into CASSELPRNTEAFF.

The V and J genes are TRBV2 and TRBJ1-3; D is uncertain. V gave up 2 bases and J gave up 0 bases, with 11 bases separating them. Germline CDR1 is SNHLY and CDR2 is FYNNEI. CDR3 length: 16 amino acids. In DNA form, the CDR3 reads TGTGCCAGCAGTGAAAACCCCCGGGGCTCTGGAAACACCATATATTTT. Its translation is CASSENPRGSGNTIYF.

This clone was observed a handful of times. This chain joins TRBV30 and TRBJ2-7; TRBD1 aligns across 7 bases. This CDR3 comprises 12 residues. CDR1 and CDR2 from the germline V gene are GTSNPN and SVGIG (reference sequence). V lost 5 bases, J lost 3 bases, and 4 bases stayed unmatched. The CDR3 reads CAWEDRSYEQYF. The DNA for the CDR3 is TGTGCCTGGGAGGACAGGAGCTACGAGCAGTACTTC.